The next 15 T cell receptor beta chains were all read from a single sample in a study of blood T cell repertoires in COVID-19. The data were produced by immunoSEQ multiplex PCR, yet TCRdb's version contains in-frame clones alone and is incomplete. This sample has 120,000 to 150,000 clones; just under 90% occur once, and the top ten carry around 8.6%. Material for sequencing was peripheral blood. These receptors came from a woman aged 50 to 60 with active or convalescent COVID-19.

The chain uses TRBV5-4 and TRBJ1-1; 9 bases match TRBD1. V trimming: 4 bases; J trimming: 4 bases; junction bases outside the gene matches: 8. The CDR3 runs to 15 residues. From germline, CDR1 is SGHNT and CDR2 YYREEE (reference sequence). Here the CDR3 reads CASSTGQGWATEAFF. The CDR3 bases are TGTGCCAGCAGCACCGGACAGGGGTGGGCCACTGAAGCTTTCTTT. The complete variable domain, with remaining parts taken from reference TRBV5-4 and TRBJ1-1, reads ETGVTQSPTHLIKTRGQQVTLRCSSQSGHNTVSWYQQALGQGPQFIFQYYREEENGRGNFPPRFSGLQFPNYSSELNVNALELDDSALYLCASSTGQGWATEAFFGQGTRLTVV.

The rearrangement joins TRBV13 to TRBJ2-3, with D unclear. Between the trimmed V and J ends, which lost 5 bases and 4 bases, there was a span of 10 bases. Germline V gene lookup returns CDR1 PRHDT and CDR2 FYEKMQ (reference sequence). The CDR3 extends over 13 amino acids. CDR3 amino acids: CASSPPRADTQYF. CDR3 DNA: TGTGCCAGCAGCCCCCCCCGTGCAGATACGCAGTATTTT. The variable domain in full, with the rest retrieved from reference TRBV13 and TRBJ2-3, is AAGVIQSPRHLIKEKRETATLKCYPIPRHDTVYWYQQGPGQDPQFLISFYEKMQSDKGSIPDRFSAQQFSDYHSELNMSSLELGDSALYFCASSPPRADTQYFGPGTRLTVL.

This chain joins TRBV19 and TRBJ1-5; the D is unclear. The CDR3 has 12 amino acids. V was trimmed by 8 bases and J by 6 bases, leaving 11 bases between them. Per germline, CDR1 LNHDA and CDR2 SQIVND (reference sequence). The CDR3 DNA is TGTGCCAGTCACTTAACGGGTCAGCCCCAGCATTTT. Protein: CASHLTGQPQHF.

The rearrangement joins TRBV19 to TRBJ2-1; the match to TRBD2 covers 13 bases. Germline V gene lookup returns CDR1 LNHDA and CDR2 SQIVND (reference sequence). There are 15 residues in the CDR3. The V and J ends lost 6 bases and 6 bases, in that order; junction bases with no gene match: 5. CDR3 amino acids: CASRGTSGEGNEQFF. CDR3 nucleotides: TGTGCCAGTAGGGGGACTAGCGGGGAGGGCAATGAGCAGTTCTTC.

The chain combines TRBV9 with TRBJ1-1; 7 bases line up with TRBD1. V lost 1 base, J lost 4 bases, and 7 bases stayed unmatched. The length of the CDR3 is 15 residues. Germline CDR1 and CDR2: SGDLS and YYNGEE. CDR3 sequence (DNA): TGTGCCAGCAGCGTATTAGAGGGGGCGGGCACTGAAGCTTTCTTT. Protein: CASSVLEGAGTEAFF.

This chain uses TRBV25-1 with TRBJ2-1; 9 bases agree with TRBD2. Germline CDR1 is MGHDK and CDR2 is SYGVNS. The CDR3 length is 17 residues. V lost 3 bases, J lost 3 bases, and 9 bases stayed unmatched. This chain's CDR3 is CASSEDLGTSRYNEQFF. The DNA of the CDR3 is TGTGCCAGCAGTGAGGATTTAGGGACTAGCCGCTACAATGAGCAGTTCTTC.

The V gene is TRBV2, the J gene TRBJ2-7, with no clear D. With 8 bases removed from V and 2 bases from J, the gap between germline ends came to 10 bases. The CDR3 extends over 12 amino acids. Germline values: CDR1 SNHLY, CDR2 FYNNEI. Here the CDR3 reads CASLAPPYEQYF. For the CDR3, the DNA is TGTGCCAGCTTGGCCCCTCCCTACGAGCAGTACTTC.

The rearrangement links TRBV6-5 to TRBJ2-2; D may be TRBD2 (6 bases). The length of the CDR3 is 15 residues. Looked up from germline, CDR1 is MNHEY and CDR2 is SVGAGI. V was cut by 2 bases and J by 6 bases, with 13 bases left in between. The CDR3 DNA follows: TGTGCCAGCAGTTACAACACCGGGGGTGCCGGGGAGCTGTTTTTT. It is translated as CASSYNTGGAGELFF.

The CDR3 region is CASSTSGASYNEQFF. CDR3 nucleotides: TGTGCCAGCAGTACTAGCGGGGCCTCCTACAATGAGCAGTTCTTC. The chain joins TRBV28 to TRBJ2-1; 10 bases line up with TRBD2. V lost 5 bases, J lost 0 bases, and 1 base stayed unmatched. The germline gives CDR1 MDHEN, CDR2 SYDVKM. The CDR3 is 15 residues long. Variable domain in full (rest from reference TRBV28 and TRBJ2-1): DVKVTQSSRYLVKRTGEKVFLECVQDMDHENMFWYRQDPGLGLRLIYFSYDVKMKEKGDIPEGYSVSREKKERFSLILESASTNQTSMYLCASSTSGASYNEQFFGPGTRLTVL.

The rearrangement joins TRBV6-5 to TRBJ2-3, with D tentatively TRBD2 (6 bases). The germline CDR1 and CDR2 sequences are MNHEY and SVGAGI. CDR3 length: 13 amino acids. The V end was cut by 10 bases, the J end by 1 base, with 12 bases between. The CDR3 reads CAIMGLGTDTQYF. The CDR3, as DNA: TGTGCCATTATGGGACTGGGCACAGATACGCAGTATTTT.

About this clone itself: This specimen includes other DNA sequences encoding the same CDR3. The chain combines TRBV19 with TRBJ2-7, with D maybe TRBD2 (6 bases). CDR1 is LNHDA, CDR2 SQIVND, per germline (reference sequence). Trimming took off 3 bases at V and 1 base at J, with 10 bases between the two ends. This CDR3 has 14 amino acids. The CDR3 loop reads CASSISAGSYEQYF. The CDR3 DNA reads TGTGCCAGTAGTATCAGTGCGGGATCCTACGAGCAGTACTTC.

This chain connects TRBV5-8 to TRBJ1-6; TRBD1 might be the D (6 bases). CDR1 is SGHTS and CDR2 is YDEGEE in the germline V gene. V lost 3 bases and J lost 8, with 15 bases in between. This CDR3 region has 15 residues. DNA of the CDR3: TGTGCCAGCAGCTCCCAACAGGGTGTTTATTCACCCCTCCACTTT. It codes for CASSSQQGVYSPLHF.

The chain uses TRBV6-5 and TRBJ1-3; D unclear. The CDR3 totals 16 residues. Trimming pared 0 bases from V and 4 bases from J, leaving 13 bases between. Germline V CDR1 and CDR2: MNHEY, SVGAGI. The CDR3 sequence: CASSYSSNSAGNTIYF. CDR3 sequence (DNA): TGTGCCAGCAGTTACTCGAGCAACAGTGCCGGAAACACCATATATTTT.

The J gene is TRBJ1-1, the V gene TRBV28; possible D gene TRBD1, 6 bases. This CDR3 contains 15 residues. Trimming took 1 base from V and 0 from J, leaving 9 bases between them. Per germline, CDR1 MDHEN and CDR2 SYDVKM. In DNA, the CDR3 is TGTGCCAGCAGTTTATATTCAGGGGTGAACACTGAAGCTTTCTTT. This gives the protein CASSLYSGVNTEAFF.

The rearrangement uses TRBV11-3 and TRBJ2-2; 8 bases fit TRBD2. The germline V gene has CDR1 SGHNT and CDR2 YENEEA. With V trimmed by 5 bases and J by 7 bases, 9 bases remained unmatched. The CDR3 is made up of 15 amino acids. The DNA of the CDR3 is TGTGCCAGCAGCCGAGCGGGAGAACAGGGCGGGGAGCTGTTTTTT. Translated: CASSRAGEQGGELFF.